This record concerns one T cell receptor (beta chain) sequence. What antigen it recognizes has not been identified. Qualities for individual bases were not recorded, and no much larger clone is one base off. A distance of 5 bases separates the germline ends of V and J, which lose 0 bases and 0 bases respectively. CDR1 and CDR2, looked up from the germline V gene, are MNHEY and SVGAGI. The CDR3 sequence holds 15 residues, the cysteine and phenylalanine included. Solely the CDR3 DNA is kept, with 45 bases framed from the first base. Genomic DNA extracted from bulk tumor tissue served as TCR template, with about 0.65 ug gDNA amplified per sample. During surgery, several biopsies were collected from each primary tumor and placed as far from one another as possible within the tumor mass. Patients in the study cohort, which was described as untreated, were newly diagnosed NSCLC cases going through curative surgery. The samples came from under 19 patients with newly diagnosed non-small cell lung cancer who were having surgery intended to be curative. A couple of independent pathologists reviewed the resected tumor masses. Only high-quality DNA and RNA samples were carried forward to sequencing.

These data come from a study of immune heterogeneity within non-small cell lung tumors (dated by TCRdb to the late 2010s). As for the study more broadly: By histology, a handful of squamous cell carcinomas, about 10 non-squamous carcinomas and 1 tumor not otherwise specified were included. Binding of neoantigens to the HLA alleles of each patient was predicted with netMHCpan-3.0 for mutant peptides of 8 to 11 amino acids. The study combined whole-exome sequencing, RNA-seq and TCR beta repertoire sequencing of multiple spatially distinct regions from each NSCLC tumor to examine intratumoral immune heterogeneity. TCR repertoires were analyzed from 57 tumor loci of approximately 14 patients, while transcriptome data covered only roughly 40 loci from more than 10 patients. What the authors observed across the whole study: High-frequency TCR beta clonotypes were largely distinct between individual patients. A statistically significant but moderate positive correlation (R roughly 0.3) was observed between local T-cell repertoire clonality and local tumor mutational burden. Within a patient, identical dominant CDR3B clonotypes were found to recur across loci, yet unique high-frequency clones were also harbored in different tumor locations.

A multiplex PCR system amplified the TCR beta CDR3 region, with a first 10-cycle round using 32 V-gene forward and 13 J-gene reverse primers. The first PCR round used a QIAGEN Multiplex PCR Kit, and the primer sequences were filed in Chinese patent CN105087789A. In a second PCR round, Illumina universal primers were added with the Phusion High-Fidelity PCR Kit. TCR libraries were paired-end sequenced at 151 bp read length on the Illumina HiSeq X Ten platform. Concerning the study's data processing: Cutadapt was used to discard reads without multiplex PCR primers, PEAR merged the read pairs, and MiXCR with default settings called the CDR3 regions. Shannon entropy measured repertoire diversity, while clonality was calculated as one minus the Shannon entropy divided by the ln of the count of productive unique sequences. A clonotype counted as a dominant or high-frequency T-cell clone when its frequency was 0.5% or higher. TCRdb passed the public sequencing reads through fastp at Q25 and MiXCR, retaining productive beta sequences. Each CDR3 protein appears once, grouped with its most common genes and DNA. These V and J calls derive from TCRdb rather than the authors' analysis. The sample table shows under 20,000 distinct CDR3 sequences, and under 30% are seen once. The top ten hold less than 4.5% of the sample.

The clonotype comes from a man aged 40-55 years with non-small cell lung cancer. Sequenced input: lung tumor tissue. The receptor chain draws on TRBV6-5 and TRBJ2-2; a weak D assignment points to TRBD2 (5 bases agree). This receptor carries the CDR3 CASSYSGANTGELFF. Here is the DNA: TGTGCCAGCAGTTACTCGGGAGCGAACACCGGGGAGCTGTTTTTT.